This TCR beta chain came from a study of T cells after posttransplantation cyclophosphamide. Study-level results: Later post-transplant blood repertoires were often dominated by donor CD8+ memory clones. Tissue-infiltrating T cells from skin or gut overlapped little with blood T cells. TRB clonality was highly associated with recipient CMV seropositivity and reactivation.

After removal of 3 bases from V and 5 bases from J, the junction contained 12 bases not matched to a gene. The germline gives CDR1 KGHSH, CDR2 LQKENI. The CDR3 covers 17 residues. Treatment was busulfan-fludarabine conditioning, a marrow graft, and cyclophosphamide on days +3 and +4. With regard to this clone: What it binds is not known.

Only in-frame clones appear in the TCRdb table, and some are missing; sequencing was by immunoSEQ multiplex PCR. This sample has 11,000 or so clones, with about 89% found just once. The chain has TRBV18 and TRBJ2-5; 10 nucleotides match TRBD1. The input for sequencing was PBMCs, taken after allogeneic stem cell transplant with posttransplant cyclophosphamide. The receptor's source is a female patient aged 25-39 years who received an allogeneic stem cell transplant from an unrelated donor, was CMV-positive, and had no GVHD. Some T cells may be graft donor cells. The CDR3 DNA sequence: TGTGCCAGCTCACCGCAACGACAGGGGGCGCGCCGGGAGACCCAGTACTTC. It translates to CASSPQRQGARRETQYF.